This T cell receptor beta chain was identified during a study of cytomegalovirus exposure and HLA in healthy donors. Study-wide results and caveats: Analysis performed later showed TCR beta chains linked to HLA being more clonally expanded than equally common others. TCR association rates varied by HLA locus in a later analysis, with DRB1 highest and HLA-C lowest. Common viral pathogens seemed to be connected with several of the most significant clusters, according to a later analysis.

In the case of this clone: Antigen specificity is unknown.

Nominally healthy donors were sampled, though unrecorded immune exposures were likely. The PCR made use of 60 Vbeta and 13 Jbeta primers. Data came from immunoSEQ multiplex PCR; TCRdb stores just in-frame clones and leaves some out. The table records fewer than 250,000 clones, over 70% of them present only once. This CDR3 is 16 amino acids long. Germline V lookup: CDR1 WSHSY, CDR2 SAAADI. Trimming removed 7 bases at V and 5 bases at J, with 21 bases between. Sequenced input: PBMCs. This rearrangement joins TRBV10-2 to TRBJ2-1; the D gene is possibly TRBD1 (7 bases). This clonotype was sampled from a boy under 10 years old in good health and CMV-seronegative. CDR3 nucleotides: TGCGCCAGCACCCGGGACAGTCTTTCGGGGGACAATGAGCAGTTCTTC. Amino acid sequence: CASTRDSLSGDNEQFF.